A selection of T cell receptor beta chains follows, all from one sample in a study of cytomegalovirus exposure and HLA in healthy donors. Libraries were prepared by immunoSEQ multiplex PCR; TCRdb keeps only in-frame clonotypes and omits some of them. The sample lists some 110,000 clones, 74% occurring once. Sequencing was done on a sample of PBMCs. These receptor sequences come from a woman aged 45-65 years in good health and CMV-seropositive. Each CDR3 is given with its conserved first and last residue. A D gene is named only where the DNA matches it firmly. Rows give clone size only sometimes, using once, few, many, or a class for an expanded clone.

D gene	clone size	V gene	J gene	CDR3 DNA	CDR3 protein
.	.	TRBV29-1	TRBJ2-2	TGCAGCGCCCGGGACTCTCAGAGAACGAACACCGGGGAGCTGTTTTTT	CSARDSQRTNTGELFF
TRBD2	.	TRBV9	TRBJ2-3	TGTGCCAGCAGCGGCGCGGGGGGGGGTAGCACAGATACGCAGTATTTT	CASSGAGGGSTDTQYF
TRBD2	.	TRBV7-2	TRBJ2-7	TGTGCCAGCAGCTTAGTCAGCGGGGGCAGCTACGAGCAGTACTTC	CASSLVSGGSYEQYF
TRBD2	.	TRBV2	TRBJ2-7	TGTGCCAGCAATATGAGCCCCGGGGGGTACGAGCAGTACTTC	CASNMSPGGYEQYF
.	.	TRBV5-1	TRBJ1-4	TGCGCCAGCAGCTCGACAGATGAAAAACTGTTTTTT	CASSSTDEKLFF
.	.	TRBV18	TRBJ2-5	TGTGCCAGCTCACTAGGACTGGAACAAGAGACCCAGTACTTC	CASSLGLEQETQYF
.	.	TRBV5-1	TRBJ1-3	TGCGCCAGCAGCTTGGGGGCCCTCGGGGGAGACACCATATATTTT	CASSLGALGGDTIYF
.	.	TRBV6-4	TRBJ2-3	TGTGCCAGCAGTCCCGGGGGAAGCACAGATACGCAGTATTTT	CASSPGGSTDTQYF
TRBD2	.	TRBV7-9	TRBJ2-1	TGTGCCAGCAGCCCAGGGACTAGCGGGGGGCCCTACAATGAGCAGTTCTTC	CASSPGTSGGPYNEQFF
TRBD1	.	TRBV4-1	TRBJ2-7	TGCGCCAGCAGCCAAGATCGGACAGGGGCTCGGCACGAGCAGTACTTC	CASSQDRTGARHEQYF
.	.	TRBV5-1	TRBJ1-2	TGCGCCAGCAGCCCAGCCCTGGGGGCGGTCTATGGCTACACCTTC	CASSPALGAVYGYTF
.	.	TRBV28	TRBJ2-6	TGTGCCAGCAATTATTATGGGGCCAACGTCCTGACTTTC	CASNYYGANVLTF
.	.	TRBV6-6	TRBJ2-1	TGTGCCAGCAGTGACATCGGGACAACTACCAATGAGCAGTTCTTC	CASSDIGTTTNEQFF
TRBD2	.	TRBV11-2	TRBJ2-7	TGTGCCAGCAGACAGCCGGGGGGGCCCTACGAGCAGTACTTC	CASRQPGGPYEQYF
.	.	TRBV7-9	TRBJ1-6	TGTGCCAGCACGGAGGGTCGGAATTCACCCCTCCACTTT	CASTEGRNSPLHF
.	few	TRBV28	TRBJ1-5	TGTGCCAGCAGTCCCATTAATTCGGGACACGGCAATCAGCCCCAGCATTTT	CASSPINSGHGNQPQHF
.	.	TRBV2	TRBJ2-1	TGTGCCAGCAGTGAGTTATCGGATGAGCAGTTCTTC	CASSELSDEQFF
TRBD1	few	TRBV11-2	TRBJ1-6	TGTGCCAGCAGCTTAGATCGTAACAGGGGCTCCTATAATTCACCCCTCCACTTT	CASSLDRNRGSYNSPLHF
.	.	TRBV5-1	TRBJ1-2	TGCGCCAGCAGCTCAGGGGATACAGGGCATGGCTACACCTTC	CASSSGDTGHGYTF
.	.	TRBV30	TRBJ2-2	TGTGCCTGGAGTGTATTCGGGTCCGTCGCCGGGGAGCTGTTTTTT	CAWSVFGSVAGELFF
.	.	TRBV5-1	TRBJ2-5	TGCGCCAGCAGCTTGGTAGCAGCAAGGCGCGAGACCCAGTACTTC	CASSLVAARRETQYF
.	once	TRBV11-2	TRBJ2-5	TGTGCCAGCAGCTCTGGACTGTTACAAGAGACCCAGTACTTC	CASSSGLLQETQYF
TRBD1	.	TRBV10-3	TRBJ1-3	TGTGCCATCACCCGGGACAGGGTCGGTGGAAACACCATATATTTT	CAITRDRVGGNTIYF
.	.	TRBV5-1	TRBJ2-5	TGCGCCAGCAGCCTGGGCCAGACAGGGACCCAGTACTTC	CASSLGQTGTQYF
.	few	TRBV9	TRBJ2-1	TGTGCCAGCAGCGCCGGGGGGCCCGCCTACAATGAGCAGTTCTTC	CASSAGGPAYNEQFF
.	.	TRBV29-1	TRBJ1-5	TGCAGCGTTGAAGAGGCCAACCGGGGGAATAGTCAGCCCCAGCATTTT	CSVEEANRGNSQPQHF
TRBD1	once	TRBV5-1	TRBJ1-2	TGCGCCAGCAGCTTGCAGGGGGGCGCGCATGGCTACACCTTC	CASSLQGGAHGYTF
.	.	TRBV4-1	TRBJ1-3	TGCGCCAGCAGCCAAGCTACGCCTGGAAACACCATATATTTT	CASSQATPGNTIYF
.	.	TRBV5-1	TRBJ2-5	TGCGCCAGCAGCAATGGAGGGTCTGAGGAGGCCCAGTACTTC	CASSNGGSEEAQYF
TRBD1	.	TRBV2	TRBJ1-1	TGTGCCAGCACCCGGCTGACAGGGACCACTGAAGCTTTCTTT	CASTRLTGTTEAFF
TRBD1	.	TRBV6-6	TRBJ2-7	TGTGCCAGCAGGCGGGACAGGGACTACGAGCAGTACTTC	CASRRDRDYEQYF
.	.	TRBV2	TRBJ1-1	TGTGCCAGCACCCGGGGGGCAGGGCGAGGGAACACTGAAGCTTTCTTT	CASTRGAGRGNTEAFF
.	.	TRBV6-1	TRBJ1-3	TGTGCCAGCAGTGTGAACCACAGGTCTGCGGGAAACACCATATATTTT	CASSVNHRSAGNTIYF
.	.	TRBV15	TRBJ1-5	TGTGCCACCAGCAGAGAGATCTCCCAATCGGCCCAGCATTTT	CATSREISQSAQHF
TRBD1	.	TRBV19	TRBJ1-6	TGTGCCAGTAGACCGGGGACAGGGTTGGATTCACCCCTCCACTTT	CASRPGTGLDSPLHF